This T cell receptor (beta chain) was found in a study of blood T cells in healthy people across ages. Every donor gave around 10 milliliters of peripheral blood. Through a sample-barcoded 5' primer and a J-beta primer mix, a second PCR was run for roughly 6 to 11 cycles. Every molecule of cDNA carried a tag from a template-switch adaptor with 12 random nucleotides. TCRdb fed the 5' RACE reads into MiXCR, producing one record per CDR3 protein. The table shows 650,000 to 900,000 distinct CDR3 sequences, with under 80% occurring only once. Germline V gene sequence: CDR1 SGHDN, CDR2 FVKESK. The germline V and J ends were trimmed by 2 bases and 9 bases, with 14 bases remaining between them. The CDR3 spans 14 residues.

What was sequenced was blood. The chain has TRBV14 and TRBJ2-1, with D tentatively TRBD1 (5 bases). The clonotype was recovered from a man aged 25 to 40 in good health. The CDR3 DNA reads TGTGCCAGCAGCCAACAGGGTTACGTTGGTGAGCAGTTCTTC. Encoded protein: CASSQQGYVGEQFF.